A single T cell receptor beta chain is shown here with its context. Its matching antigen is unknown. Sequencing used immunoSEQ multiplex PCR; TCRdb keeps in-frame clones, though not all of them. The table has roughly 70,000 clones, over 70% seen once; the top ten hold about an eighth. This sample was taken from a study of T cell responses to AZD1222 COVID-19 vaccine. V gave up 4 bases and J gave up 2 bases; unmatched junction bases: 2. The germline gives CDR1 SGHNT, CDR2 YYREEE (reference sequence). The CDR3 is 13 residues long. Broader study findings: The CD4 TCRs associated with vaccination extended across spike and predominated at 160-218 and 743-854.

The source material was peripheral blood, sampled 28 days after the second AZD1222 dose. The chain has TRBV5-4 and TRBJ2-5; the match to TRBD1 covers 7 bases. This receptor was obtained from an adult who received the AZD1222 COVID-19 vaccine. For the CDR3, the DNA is TGTGCCAGCAGCCCGGGACAGCAAGAGACCCAGTACTTC. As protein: CASSPGQQETQYF. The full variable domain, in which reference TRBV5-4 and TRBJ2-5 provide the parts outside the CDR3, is ETGVTQSPTHLIKTRGQQVTLRCSSQSGHNTVSWYQQALGQGPQFIFQYYREEENGRGNFPPRFSGLQFPNYSSELNVNALELDDSALYLCASSPGQQETQYFGPGTRLLVL.